The rows below give T cell receptor beta chains drawn from one sample of a study of response to subunit inactivated influenza vaccine. One entry per CDR3 protein, called by TCRdb with MiXCR from the RT-PCR reads. This table has more than 200,000 distinct CDR3 sequences, 10% to 15% appearing once. The material sequenced was non-naive T cells sorted from PBMCs, taken approximately 15 days before vaccination. The origin of the receptors is a man in his fifties who received an inactivated influenza vaccine. CDR3s include the opening cysteine and the closing phenylalanine or tryptophan. The D gene is left open where the match is weak.

CDR3aa	v_gene	d_gene	j_gene
CASSRGQGTKNIQYF	TRBV4-1	-	TRBJ2-4
CASSSAPSAGELFF	TRBV7-3	-	TRBJ2-2
CASSLAGYGNTIYF	TRBV5-1	-	TRBJ1-3
CATSRDSLAGDTGELFF	TRBV15	TRBD2	TRBJ2-2
CSAKGQATISGANVLTF	TRBV20-1	TRBD1	TRBJ2-6
CSAPPQGNTGELFF	TRBV20-1	-	TRBJ2-2
CATSREAGTPHNEQFF	TRBV15	TRBD2	TRBJ2-1
CASSWTSGSLSYNEQFF	TRBV7-8	TRBD2	TRBJ2-1
CASRIGDTEAFF	TRBV19	-	TRBJ1-1
CASSRNRGRQPQHF	TRBV6-1	TRBD1	TRBJ1-5
CASSFGAGGGEQYF	TRBV27	TRBD2	TRBJ2-7
CATSRDLRRSDEQYF	TRBV15	-	TRBJ2-7
CASSYGQTGELFF	TRBV6-2/TRBV6-3	-	TRBJ2-2
CASNSGSVVQETQYF	TRBV28	-	TRBJ2-5
CSANSANPYNEQFF	TRBV20-1	-	TRBJ2-1
CASTSTGYDTEAFF	TRBV12-3/TRBV12-4	TRBD1	TRBJ1-1
CASSLDGGGSTEAFF	TRBV5-1	-	TRBJ1-1
CATGTFSTDTQYF	TRBV24-1	-	TRBJ2-3
CASSIGPANTEAFF	TRBV7-8	-	TRBJ1-1
CASSLGTTYEQYF	TRBV5-1	-	TRBJ2-7
CASSYSISGRYEQYF	TRBV6-5	-	TRBJ2-7
CASSRHGAGGRYQYF	TRBV12-3/TRBV12-4	TRBD2	TRBJ2-5
CAISESSGSSYNEQFF	TRBV10-3	TRBD2	TRBJ2-1
CASSLVDEQFF	TRBV5-1	-	TRBJ2-1
CASSFVAPGAGANVLTF	TRBV5-1	-	TRBJ2-6
CSTAAGTGIMSYEQYF	TRBV20-1	TRBD1	TRBJ2-7
CASARGPGQGDTGELFF	TRBV9	TRBD1	TRBJ2-2
CASSPGDIINSEAFF	TRBV5-1	-	TRBJ1-1
CASSLGGLTYNSPLHF	TRBV7-8	-	TRBJ1-6
CAVGGKYEQYF	TRBV3-1	TRBD2	TRBJ2-7
CASSFRRNTEAFF	TRBV12-3/TRBV12-4	-	TRBJ1-1
CASSRVGVRGTQYF	TRBV7-9	-	TRBJ2-3
CASSQSRDGEQFF	TRBV4-3	-	TRBJ2-1
CASGGQTYEQYF	TRBV6-1	TRBD1	TRBJ2-7
CASTSGGTTNTDTQYF	TRBV6-5	-	TRBJ2-3
CASRGDRPAEQYF	TRBV6-1	TRBD1	TRBJ2-7
CASNPGLLIYNEQFF	TRBV6-2/TRBV6-3	-	TRBJ2-1
CASSTSGYEQYF	TRBV12-3/TRBV12-4	TRBD2	TRBJ2-7
CASSYSRSSITGELFF	TRBV6-2/TRBV6-3	-	TRBJ2-2
CASSSSSATYNEQFF	TRBV7-2	-	TRBJ2-1